This T cell receptor (beta chain) was captured by sequencing in a study of blood T cell repertoires in COVID-19. Study in general: From the United States, Italy and Spain came samples of acute and convalescent COVID-19. T cells, B-cell-depleted T cells, or PBMCs provided the cDNA or gDNA that served as material.

Authors' processing steps: Amplification of reference gene primers provided the estimated nucleated cell counts. Clones were read by immunoSEQ multiplex PCR, and TCRdb kept only the in-frame ones, dropping some. The V and J calls and clone size were taken over from that table, and D and trimming were inferred from the DNA. This table holds fewer than 200,000 clones, 88% found once. Trimming shortened V by 1 base and J by 3 bases, and 14 bases separated the two germline ends. Germline CDR1 SGHTA, CDR2 FQGNSA. There are 16 residues in the CDR3. The genes are TRBV7-2 and TRBJ2-3, with TRBD2 as a possible D gene (5 bases). The sequencing sample was made of peripheral blood. This clonotype was sampled from a man aged 40-49 years with active or convalescent COVID-19. CDR3 sequence (DNA): TGTGCCAGCAGCTTAGGCTCCGGGATTAGGACAGATACGCAGTATTTT. Translated, it gives CASSLGSGIRTDTQYF.